Listed below are T cell receptor beta chains from one sample, sequenced in a study of blood T cell repertoires in COVID-19. The repertoire was sequenced with immunoSEQ multiplex PCR; TCRdb's copy has only in-frame clones and lacks some. This sample carries 100,000 or so clones, roughly 80% of them seen once, and the ten largest clones take around 9.8%. The material sequenced was peripheral blood. The receptors were sampled from a man aged 60 to 75 with active or convalescent COVID-19. The CDR3 runs from the conserved cysteine through the conserved F or W. Fields, in order: J gene, D gene, clone size, V gene, CDR3 protein, CDR3 DNA. D genes are given only for firm matches. Only part of the rows carry a size: once, few, many, or a class if the clone is expanded.

>TRBJ2-1|TRBD1|.|TRBV5-5
CASSLARGRRNEQFF
TGTGCCAGCAGCTTGGCCAGGGGGCGCCGAAATGAGCAGTTCTTC
>TRBJ2-1|TRBD2|.|TRBV3-1/TRBV3-2
CASSFSGRTYNEQFF
TGTGCCAGCAGTTTCAGCGGGAGAACCTACAATGAGCAGTTCTTC
>TRBJ2-1|.|.|TRBV28
CASSRQEGAYEQFF
TGTGCCAGCAGCCGCCAGGAGGGGGCTTATGAGCAGTTCTTC
>TRBJ1-3|.|few|TRBV5-1
CASSFGLWGNTIYF
TGCGCCAGCAGCTTCGGGTTGTGGGGAAACACCATATATTTT
>TRBJ2-2|TRBD1|.|TRBV24-1
CATSDFRGTGSTGELFF
TGTGCCACCAGTGATTTTCGAGGGACAGGATCCACCGGGGAGCTGTTTTTT
>TRBJ1-1|.|once|TRBV5-1
CASRLSTGSGTEAFF
TGCGCCAGCAGACTTTCTACAGGGTCGGGGACTGAAGCTTTCTTT
>TRBJ1-2|.|.|TRBV28
CASSLSTGANYGYTF
TGTGCCAGCAGTCTCTCGACAGGAGCTAACTATGGCTACACCTTC
>TRBJ1-2|TRBD1|.|TRBV24-1
CATSDWTGRGYTF
TGTGCCACCAGTGATTGGACAGGCCGGGGCTACACCTTC
>TRBJ1-1|.|.|TRBV15
CATSPLGRVTEAFF
TGTGCCACCAGCCCCTTGGGCAGGGTCACTGAAGCTTTCTTT
>TRBJ1-1|.|.|TRBV21-1
CASSLDGTQPTNTEAFF
TGTGCCAGCAGCCTGGATGGGACACAACCTACGAACACTGAAGCTTTCTTT
>TRBJ1-1|TRBD1|.|TRBV28
CASSLTATGHTEAFF
TGTGCCAGCAGTCTAACAGCGACAGGGCACACTGAAGCTTTCTTT
>TRBJ2-3|TRBD2|.|TRBV10-1
CASSGLADLDTQYF
TGCGCCAGCAGTGGTCTAGCGGATTTGGATACGCAGTATTTT
>TRBJ1-5|.|.|TRBV2
CASSEGSNQPQHF
TGTGCCAGCAGTGAGGGCAGCAATCAGCCCCAGCATTTT
>TRBJ1-4|.|once|TRBV27
CASTLGAELRSNEKPRLELFF
TGTGCCAGCACCCTAGGGGCAGAACTAAGATCTAATGAAAAACCGAGGTTGGAACTGTTTTTT
>TRBJ1-1|.|.|TRBV15
CATSRTGKEAFF
TGTGCCACCAGCAGGACCGGGAAAGAAGCTTTCTTT
>TRBJ2-2|TRBD2|.|TRBV9
CASSVGIGASGLQGELFF
TGTGCCAGCAGCGTAGGTATCGGGGCTAGCGGACTTCAAGGGGAGCTGTTTTTT
>TRBJ2-3|.|.|TRBV7-2
CASILTVPGTDTQYF
TGTGCCAGCATCCTGACAGTGCCGGGCACAGATACGCAGTATTTT
>TRBJ1-4|.|.|TRBV28
CASSLYEGGDATNEKLFF
TGTGCCAGCAGTTTATATGAGGGGGGGGATGCAACTAATGAAAAACTGTTTTTT
>TRBJ1-1|.|.|TRBV4-1
CASSQGGGGMETEAFF
TGCGCCAGCAGCCAAGGAGGGGGGGGGATGGAGACTGAAGCTTTCTTT
>TRBJ1-2|.|.|TRBV18
CASSPGSRYGYTF
TGTGCCAGCTCACCCGGGTCCCGCTATGGCTACACCTTC
>TRBJ1-2|TRBD1|.|TRBV7-9
CASSRQGGYTF
TGTGCCAGCAGTCGACAGGGCGGCTACACCTTC
>TRBJ1-1|.|.|TRBV19
CASSMAGSMNTEAFF
TGTGCCAGTAGTATGGCAGGGTCGATGAACACTGAAGCTTTCTTT
>TRBJ2-5|.|few|TRBV7-2
CASSLAGDYQETQYF
TGTGCCAGCAGCTTAGCGGGGGACTACCAAGAGACCCAGTACTTC
>TRBJ1-1|.|.|TRBV18
CASSAQGLDTEAFF
TGTGCCAGCTCCGCCCAGGGCCTGGACACTGAAGCTTTCTTT
>TRBJ1-1|.|once|TRBV6-5
CASSTPTGTEAFF
TGTGCCAGCAGTACTCCTACGGGGACTGAAGCTTTCTTT
>TRBJ2-1|.|.|TRBV19
CASSIALNNEQFF
TGTGCCAGTAGTATAGCGCTAAACAATGAGCAGTTCTTC
>TRBJ1-3|.|.|TRBV7-5
CARSPTGASGNTIYF
TGTGCCAGAAGTCCGACAGGGGCGTCTGGAAACACCATATATTTT
>TRBJ1-5|TRBD1|.|TRBV5-1
CASSLGTGGSQPQHF
TGCGCCAGCAGCTTGGGGACAGGGGGCAGTCAGCCCCAGCATTTT
>TRBJ2-6|.|.|TRBV2
CASSEQGQISGANVLTF
TGTGCCAGCAGTGAACAGGGCCAAATCTCTGGGGCCAACGTCCTGACTTTC
>TRBJ1-2|.|.|TRBV30
CAWKRPRGQNANYGYTF
TGTGCCTGGAAGCGCCCCCGCGGACAGAACGCTAACTATGGCTACACCTTC
>TRBJ2-2|.|.|TRBV5-1
CASRPDSPELFF
TGCGCCAGCAGACCTGACAGCCCCGAGCTGTTTTTT
>TRBJ1-2|.|.|TRBV4-1
CASSQDRTGREPYGYTF
TGCGCCAGCAGCCAAGATCGTACCGGGAGGGAGCCCTATGGCTACACCTTC
>TRBJ2-5|.|once|TRBV5-4
CASSPSVQETQYF
TGTGCCAGCAGCCCCTCAGTCCAAGAGACCCAGTACTTC
>TRBJ1-5|.|.|TRBV27
CASSRDTYSNQPQHF
TGTGCCAGCAGCCGGGACACCTATAGCAATCAGCCCCAGCATTTT
>TRBJ2-5|.|.|TRBV28
CASSEQGTLETQYF
TGTGCCAGCAGTGAACAGGGCACGTTGGAGACCCAGTACTTC
>TRBJ2-1|.|.|TRBV29-1
CSVLWREPPYNEQFF
TGCAGCGTCCTTTGGAGGGAGCCCCCCTACAATGAGCAGTTCTTC
>TRBJ2-2|TRBD2|few|TRBV5-1
CASSQSGTSGNTGELFF
TGCGCCAGCAGCCAGTCTGGGACTAGCGGAAACACCGGGGAGCTGTTTTTT
>TRBJ2-3|TRBD2|.|TRBV11-2
CASSRAGADTQYF
TGTGCCAGCAGCCGAGCGGGGGCAGATACGCAGTATTTT
>TRBJ2-1|.|few|TRBV11-3
CASSAKTWNEQFF
TGTGCCAGCAGCGCCAAGACTTGGAATGAGCAGTTCTTC
>TRBJ1-1|.|.|TRBV19
CASSMGQAPNTEAFF
TGTGCCAGTAGTATGGGTCAGGCTCCGAACACTGAAGCTTTCTTT
>TRBJ1-1|.|.|TRBV18
CASSPGTGTNTEAFF
TGTGCCAGCTCACCAGGAACAGGAACGAACACTGAAGCTTTCTTT
>TRBJ2-3|TRBD2|.|TRBV14
CASSQDPGLVSDTQYF
TGTGCCAGCAGCCAAGATCCCGGACTAGTATCAGATACGCAGTATTTT
>TRBJ1-1|.|.|TRBV6-2/TRBV6-3
CASSPRGGNTEAFF
TGTGCCAGCAGTCCCAGGGGCGGGAACACTGAAGCTTTCTTT
>TRBJ1-5|TRBD1|few|TRBV10-1
CASSPTGVNQPQHF
TGCGCCAGCAGCCCGACAGGGGTGAATCAGCCCCAGCATTTT
>TRBJ1-1|TRBD1|.|TRBV5-4
CASSRNRGSTEAFF
TGTGCCAGCAGTCGTAACAGGGGTAGCACTGAAGCTTTCTTT
>TRBJ2-5|TRBD2|few|TRBV10-3
CAISTAGGQETQYF
TGTGCCATCAGTACAGCGGGGGGCCAAGAGACCCAGTACTTC
>TRBJ2-2|TRBD2|medium-sized|TRBV6-5
CASSNGGETGELFF
TGTGCCAGCAGCAACGGGGGGGAAACCGGGGAGCTGTTTTTT
>TRBJ1-1|.|.|TRBV6-1
CASSDRFLSEAAFF
TGTGCCAGCAGTGATCGGTTTCTTTCTGAAGCGGCTTTCTTT
>TRBJ1-1|.|.|TRBV6-1
CASSEQVNTEAFF
TGTGCCAGCAGTGAACAGGTTAACACTGAAGCTTTCTTT
>TRBJ2-3|TRBD2|.|TRBV28
CASKLALAGVGAQYF
TGTGCCAGCAAGCTAGCTCTAGCGGGGGTAGGGGCGCAGTATTTT
>TRBJ1-2|TRBD1|.|TRBV25-1
CASSGTGNGYTF
TGTGCCAGCAGTGGGACAGGGAATGGCTACACCTTC
>TRBJ1-1|.|.|TRBV12-3/TRBV12-4
CASTLDFLAEAFF
TGTGCCAGCACCCTTGACTTTCTGGCGGAAGCTTTCTTT
>TRBJ1-1|.|.|TRBV12-3/TRBV12-4
CASSLERSTEAFF
TGTGCCAGCAGTTTAGAACGGTCGACTGAAGCTTTCTTT
>TRBJ1-2|TRBD1|many|TRBV9
CASSVRPGQGGNYGYTF
TGTGCCAGCAGCGTGAGACCGGGACAGGGAGGTAACTATGGCTACACCTTC
>TRBJ2-1|TRBD2|.|TRBV3-1/TRBV3-2
CASSLPGTSGRAEQFF
TGTGCCAGCAGCCTTCCCGGGACTAGCGGGAGGGCCGAGCAGTTCTTC
>TRBJ2-3|.|.|TRBV5-1
CASGPRGAGDTQYF
TGCGCCAGCGGCCCACGGGGGGCAGGAGATACGCAGTATTTT
>TRBJ2-5|TRBD1|.|TRBV7-9
CASSPSTGGMETQYF
TGTGCCAGCAGCCCATCGACAGGGGGCATGGAGACCCAGTACTTC
>TRBJ1-2|.|few|TRBV28
CASSLSLGGELYGYTF
TGTGCCAGCAGTTTATCTCTTGGAGGGGAACTCTATGGCTACACCTTC